This T cell receptor (beta chain) came from a study of cytomegalovirus exposure and HLA in healthy donors. Notes on the study in general: There were a few CMV-associated chains whose specificity for CMV antigens was confirmed in vitro.

Germline CDR1 reads SGDLS; CDR2 reads YYNGEE. V shed 0 bases and J shed 2 bases, with 9 bases lying between them. The CDR3 runs to 15 residues. Generated by immunoSEQ multiplex PCR, the TCRdb table keeps only in-frame clones and is missing some. The sample yields about 79,000 clones, approximately 94% seen once. As for this clone: Its target is unknown.

The specimen sequenced was PBMCs. The origin of this receptor is a woman younger than 45 in good health and CMV-seronegative. This chain joins TRBV9 and TRBJ2-1; D gene unclear. The CDR3 protein is CASSVGGSTYNEQFF. The CDR3 nucleotides are TGTGCCAGCAGCGTAGGAGGTTCGACCTACAATGAGCAGTTCTTC.